This TCR beta chain was sequenced during a study of blood T cell repertoires in COVID-19. Study as a whole: Samples representing acute and convalescent COVID-19 were sourced from the United States, Italy and Spain. In each case, the material was cDNA or gDNA derived from T cells, B-cell-depleted T cells, or PBMCs.

In the source study's methods: Amplification of reference gene primers provided the estimated nucleated cell counts. The method was immunoSEQ multiplex PCR; TCRdb's version includes in-frame clones alone and lacks a portion of them. V, J and clone size reflect that table, while D and trimming were determined from the DNA. Of 65,000 to 75,000 clones listed, about 80% are singletons. Germline CDR1 SGHRS, CDR2 YFSETQ. The V gene end was trimmed by 1 base and the J gene end by 7 bases; junction bases not matched to a gene: 4. This CDR3 is built from 14 residues. This receptor was taken from a woman aged 55-70 years with acute or convalescent COVID-19. The specimen sequenced was peripheral blood. The chain combines TRBV5-1 with TRBJ1-2, with 10 bases fitting TRBD1. This CDR3 is CASSLPTGGGGYTF. As DNA, the CDR3 is TGCGCCAGCAGCTTGCCGACAGGGGGCGGTGGCTACACCTTC.